This T cell receptor (beta chain) was sequenced in a study of T cells after posttransplantation cyclophosphamide (TCRdb year 2016). General notes on the study: Using TRB sequencing, the study followed how the T cell repertoire reconstituted after myeloablative bone marrow transplantation in which posttransplantation cyclophosphamide served as GVHD prophylaxis. Antigen receptor sequencing was done on samples from 35 to 40 PTCy-treated patients and from approximately 15 related bone marrow donors of those patients. TRB sequencing was performed on blood from all 35 or so PTCy patients with 1-year posttransplant specimens. In 3 patients, TRB sequencing was also performed on up to roughly 3 more blood samples taken 2 to 5.2 years after transplant, and in a handful of patients, pretransplant blood was also TRB-sequenced. Because TRA and TRB clonality correlated tightly in roughly ten samples, later TCR analyses were limited to TRB. Public TRB sequences were searched against a database of over 3,600 sequences associated with responses to pathogens, tumor antigens, self-antigens and alloantigens.

The meaning of the sample's treatment or condition label: high-dose cyclophosphamide on days +3 and +4 as single-agent GVHD prophylaxis. PTCy patients received busulfan and fludarabine conditioning, a related or unrelated marrow graft, and cyclophosphamide on days +3 and +4. PTCy-treated patients came from a prospective multi-institutional clinical trial. Peripheral blood and bone marrow mononuclear cells were isolated by Ficoll-Hypaque density centrifugation and were cryopreserved. What the study reported, not specific to this receptor: At 1-2 months, donor-recipient similarity was low but rose over the first year, and the later blood repertoires were often dominated by donor CD8+ memory clones. Across 40 to 55 patients, TRB clonality was highly associated with recipient CMV seropositivity and CMV reactivation, and PTCy diversity was similar to diversity in CNI/methotrexate controls. The TRB repertoires of T cells infiltrating skin or GI tract showed only limited overlap with the TRB repertoires of T cells in blood.

The CDR3 numbers 16 residues from cysteine through phenylalanine. The only DNA kept is the CDR3, 48 bases in frame from the first base. Sequences SGHTA (CDR1) and FQGNSA (CDR2) are obtained from the germline V gene. V is cut by 3 bases and J by 0 bases, and the space between the germline ends is 14 bases. Genomic DNA was the input for TRB sequencing, which was run either with the immunoSEQ assay at survey resolution or with the hsTCRB kit. The original pipeline was this. The immunoSEQ software handled the initial read processing, while the LymphoSeq R package was used for the repertoire analyses. Clonality was computed as 1 minus normalized Shannon entropy, and a Gini coefficient was also calculated for each TRB dataset. To infer phenotypes in unsorted samples, TRB sequences from sorted subsets of the recipient or donor were mapped onto the unsorted samples of the same recipient. In TCRdb, the immuneACCESS table is reduced to in-frame sequences with V and J assigned. These tables do not hold every clone; where another copy was compared, an unresolved V gene accounts for under half, and the others remain unexplained. V and J calls and clone size follow that table, whereas D and trimming were derived from the DNA. For this sample the table gives about 8,500 clones, of which roughly 84% were detected only once. The top ten hold around 23% of the sample.

Note on this clone: Its antigen specificity is not known. No quality values exist for individual bases; no much larger clone is one base distant.

This sample comprised PBMCs, obtained after allogeneic stem cell transplant with posttransplant cyclophosphamide. Rearrangement joined TRBV7-2 to TRBJ2-5, with the D gene not clear enough to name. This TCR was sampled from a female patient aged 35-55 years who received an allogeneic stem cell transplant from an unrelated donor, was CMV-positive, and had no GVHD. After a transplant, the donor of the graft may account for some T cells. CDR3 protein: CASSFKTSNYQETQYF. The DNA reads TGTGCCAGCAGCTTTAAAACGTCAAACTACCAAGAGACCCAGTACTTC.